This T cell receptor (beta chain) appears in the sequencing data of a study of T cells in Graves' hyperthyroidism and ophthalmopathy. Graves' hyperthyroidism qualified as stable when ophthalmopathy did not progress within 18 months. The study left out patients who had uncontrolled infection, other autoimmune disease, pregnancy or lactation. On the basis of clinical symptoms, serum thyroxine and TRAb, thyroid ultrasound and orbital computed tomography, diagnoses were made. This CDR3 has 15 residues. V dropped 6 bases and J dropped 3 bases, with 15 bases sitting between them. CDR1 is KGHSH, CDR2 LQKENI, per germline. Notes on this clonotype: The antigen remains undetermined.

Study-level points and caveats: Most clonotypes that expanded in the thyroid above 0.001 also showed up in blood.

The TCR beta CDR3 regions underwent amplification using RNA transcripts as the source. HTBI primers drove first-round RT-PCR of the TCR CDR3. TCRdb reanalysed the multiplex PCR reads using MiXCR and keeps one entry per CDR3 protein. Found here are 500,000 to 700,000 distinct CDR3 sequences, roughly a sixth of them singletons; the top ten hold 18%. The receptor was isolated from a woman between 18 and 29 years old with Graves' hyperthyroidism. The rearrangement joins TRBV18 to TRBJ1-5; D not resolved. Sequencing input: blood. CDR3 region: CASSPNPALNQPQHF. DNA for the CDR3: TGTGCCAGCTCCCCCAACCCCGCTCTCAATCAGCCCCAGCATTTT.